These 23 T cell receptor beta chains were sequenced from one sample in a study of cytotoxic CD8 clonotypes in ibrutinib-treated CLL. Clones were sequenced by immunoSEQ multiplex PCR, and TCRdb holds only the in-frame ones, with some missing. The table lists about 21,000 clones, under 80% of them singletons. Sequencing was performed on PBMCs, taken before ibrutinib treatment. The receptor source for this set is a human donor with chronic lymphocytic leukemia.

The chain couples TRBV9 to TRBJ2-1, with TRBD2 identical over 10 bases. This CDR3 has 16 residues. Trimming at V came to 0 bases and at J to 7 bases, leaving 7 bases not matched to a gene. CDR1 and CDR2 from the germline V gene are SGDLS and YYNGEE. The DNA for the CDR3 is TGTGCCAGCAGCGTAGGGAGTCTAGCGGGAGTGAATGAGCAGTTCTTC. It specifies CASSVGSLAGVNEQFF.

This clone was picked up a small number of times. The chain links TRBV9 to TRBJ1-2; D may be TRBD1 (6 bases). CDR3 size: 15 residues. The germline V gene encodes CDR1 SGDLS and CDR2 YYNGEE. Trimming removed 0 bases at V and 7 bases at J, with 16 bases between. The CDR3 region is CASSVATRGRGGYTF. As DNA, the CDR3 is TGTGCCAGCAGCGTAGCTACTCGGGGGCGCGGTGGCTACACCTTC. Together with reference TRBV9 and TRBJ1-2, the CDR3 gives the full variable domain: DSGVTQTPKHLITATGQRVTLRCSPRSGDLSVYWYQQSLDQGLQFLIQYYNGEERAKGNILERFSAQQFPDLHSELNLSSLELGDSALYFCASSVATRGRGGYTFGSGTRLTVV.

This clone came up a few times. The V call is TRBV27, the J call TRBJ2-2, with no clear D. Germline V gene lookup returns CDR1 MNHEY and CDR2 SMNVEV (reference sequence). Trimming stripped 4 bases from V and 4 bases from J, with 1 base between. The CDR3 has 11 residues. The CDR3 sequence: CASSSTGELFF. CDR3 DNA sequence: TGTGCCAGCAGTTCCACCGGGGAGCTGTTTTTT.

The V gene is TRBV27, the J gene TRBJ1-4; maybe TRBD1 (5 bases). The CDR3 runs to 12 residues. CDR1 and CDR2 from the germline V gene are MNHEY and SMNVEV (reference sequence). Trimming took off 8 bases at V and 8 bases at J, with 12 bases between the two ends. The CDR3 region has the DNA TGTGCCAGCTCGCAGGGTCAAGAAAAACTGTTTTTT. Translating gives CASSQGQEKLFF.

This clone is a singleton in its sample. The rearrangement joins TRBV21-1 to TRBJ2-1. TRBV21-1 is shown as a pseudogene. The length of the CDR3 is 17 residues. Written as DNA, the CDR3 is TGTGCCAGCAGCAACCATCACGGGGCAGTGAGGTACAATGAGCAGTTCTTC. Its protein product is CASSNHHGAVRYNEQFF.

The CDR3 sequence is CASSHGTEAYEQYF. In DNA form, the CDR3 reads TGCGCCAGCAGCCACGGGACGGAAGCCTACGAGCAGTACTTC. J is TRBJ2-7 and V is TRBV5-1; D possibly matches TRBD1 or TRBD2 (5 bases each). The CDR3 totals 14 residues. Trimming took 4 bases from V and 2 from J, leaving 13 bases between them. In germline, CDR1 is SGHRS, CDR2 YFSETQ.

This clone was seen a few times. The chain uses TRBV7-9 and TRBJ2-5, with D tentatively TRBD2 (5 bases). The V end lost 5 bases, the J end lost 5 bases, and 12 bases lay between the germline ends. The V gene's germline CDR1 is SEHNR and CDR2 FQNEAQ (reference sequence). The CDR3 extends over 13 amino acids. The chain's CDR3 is CASSQTSPETQYF. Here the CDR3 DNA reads TGTGCCAGCAGCCAAACTAGTCCCGAGACCCAGTACTTC.

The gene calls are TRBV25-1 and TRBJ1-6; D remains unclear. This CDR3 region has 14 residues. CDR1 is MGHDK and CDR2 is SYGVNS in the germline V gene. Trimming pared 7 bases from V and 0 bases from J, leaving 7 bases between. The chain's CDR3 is CASTASSYNSPLHF. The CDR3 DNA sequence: TGTGCCAGCACAGCGAGCTCCTATAATTCACCCCTCCACTTT.

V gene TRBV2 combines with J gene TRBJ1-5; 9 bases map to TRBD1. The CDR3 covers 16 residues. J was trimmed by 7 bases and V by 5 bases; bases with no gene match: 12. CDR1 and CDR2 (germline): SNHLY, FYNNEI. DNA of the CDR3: TGTGCCAGCAGTCAAAGGGGAACAGGGGGCGAACAGCCCCAGCATTTT. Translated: CASSQRGTGGEQPQHF.

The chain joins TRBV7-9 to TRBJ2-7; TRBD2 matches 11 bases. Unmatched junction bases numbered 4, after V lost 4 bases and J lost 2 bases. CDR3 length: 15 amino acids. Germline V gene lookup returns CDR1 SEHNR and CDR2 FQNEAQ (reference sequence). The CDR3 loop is CASSSGTSGTYEQYF. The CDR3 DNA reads TGTGCCAGCAGCTCTGGGACTAGCGGTACCTACGAGCAGTACTTC.

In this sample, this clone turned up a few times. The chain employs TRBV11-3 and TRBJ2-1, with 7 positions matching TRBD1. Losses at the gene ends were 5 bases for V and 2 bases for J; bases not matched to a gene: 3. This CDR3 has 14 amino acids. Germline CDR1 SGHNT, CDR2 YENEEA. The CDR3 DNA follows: TGTGCCAGCAGCCGACAGGGAACCTACAATGAGCAGTTCTTC. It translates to CASSRQGTYNEQFF.

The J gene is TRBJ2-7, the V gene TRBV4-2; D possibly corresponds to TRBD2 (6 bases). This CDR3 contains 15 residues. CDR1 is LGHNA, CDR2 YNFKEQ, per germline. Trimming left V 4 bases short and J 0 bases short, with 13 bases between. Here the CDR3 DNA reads TGTGCCAGCAGCCTATCGGACGGGAGCTCCTACGAGCAGTACTTC. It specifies CASSLSDGSSYEQYF.

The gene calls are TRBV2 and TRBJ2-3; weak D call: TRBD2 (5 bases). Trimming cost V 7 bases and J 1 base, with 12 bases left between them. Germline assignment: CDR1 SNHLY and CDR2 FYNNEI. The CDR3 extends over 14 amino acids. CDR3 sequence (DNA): TGTGCCAGCAACCCTTCGCGGGGCACAGATACGCAGTATTTT. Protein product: CASNPSRGTDTQYF.

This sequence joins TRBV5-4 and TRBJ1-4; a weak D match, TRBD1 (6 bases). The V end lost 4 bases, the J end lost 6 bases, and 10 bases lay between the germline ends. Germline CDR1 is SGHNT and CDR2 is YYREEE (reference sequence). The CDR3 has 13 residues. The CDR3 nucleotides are TGTGCCAGCAGCATCTGGACAGATGAAAAACTGTTTTTT. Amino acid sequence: CASSIWTDEKLFF.

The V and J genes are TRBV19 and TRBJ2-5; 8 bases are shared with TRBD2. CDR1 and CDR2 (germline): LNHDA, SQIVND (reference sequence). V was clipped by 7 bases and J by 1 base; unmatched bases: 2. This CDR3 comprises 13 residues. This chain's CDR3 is CASTLAGQETQYF. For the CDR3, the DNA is TGTGCCAGTACCCTAGCGGGCCAAGAGACCCAGTACTTC.

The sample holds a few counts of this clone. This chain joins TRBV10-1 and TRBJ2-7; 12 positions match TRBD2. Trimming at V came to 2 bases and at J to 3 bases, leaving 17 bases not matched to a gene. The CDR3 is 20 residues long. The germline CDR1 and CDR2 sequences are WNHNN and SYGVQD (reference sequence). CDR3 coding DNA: TGCGCCAGCAGTGAGCCCTTTAGTATCGCTAGACTAGCGGGAGTCTACGAGCAGTACTTC. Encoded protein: CASSEPFSIARLAGVYEQYF.

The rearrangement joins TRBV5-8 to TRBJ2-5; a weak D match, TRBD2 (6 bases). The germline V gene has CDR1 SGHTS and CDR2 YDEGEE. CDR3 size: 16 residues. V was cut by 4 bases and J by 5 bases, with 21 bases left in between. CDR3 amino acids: CASSNGGRNEWETQYF. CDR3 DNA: TGTGCCAGCAGCAACGGGGGACGGAACGAATGGGAGACCCAGTACTTC.

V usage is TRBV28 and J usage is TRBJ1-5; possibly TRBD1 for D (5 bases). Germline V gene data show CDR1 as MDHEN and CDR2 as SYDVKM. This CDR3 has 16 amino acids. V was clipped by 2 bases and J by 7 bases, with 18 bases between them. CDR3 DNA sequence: TGTGCCAGCAGTTTACTGGTCCCCGCAGGGCCGCAGCCCCAGCATTTT. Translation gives CASSLLVPAGPQPQHF. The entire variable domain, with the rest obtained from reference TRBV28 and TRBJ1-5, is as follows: DVKVTQSSRYLVKRTGEKVFLECVQDMDHENMFWYRQDPGLGLRLIYFSYDVKMKEKGDIPEGYSVSREKKERFSLILESASTNQTSMYLCASSLLVPAGPQPQHFGDGTRLSIL.

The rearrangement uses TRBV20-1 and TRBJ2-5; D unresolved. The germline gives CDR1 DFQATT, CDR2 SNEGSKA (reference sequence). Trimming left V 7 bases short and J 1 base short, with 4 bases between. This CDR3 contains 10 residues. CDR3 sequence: CSVRQETQYF. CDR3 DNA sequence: TGCAGTGTCCGCCAAGAGACCCAGTACTTC.

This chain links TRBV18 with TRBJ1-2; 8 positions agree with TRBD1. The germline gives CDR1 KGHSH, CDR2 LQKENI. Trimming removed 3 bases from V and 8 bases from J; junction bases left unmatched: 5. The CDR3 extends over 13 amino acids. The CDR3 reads CASSPQGAWGYTF. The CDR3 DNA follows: TGTGCCAGCTCACCGCAGGGGGCGTGGGGCTACACCTTC.

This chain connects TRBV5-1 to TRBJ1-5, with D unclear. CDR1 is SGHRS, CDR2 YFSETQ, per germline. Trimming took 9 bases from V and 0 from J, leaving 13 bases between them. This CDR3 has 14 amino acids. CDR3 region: CATVSNYSNQPQHF. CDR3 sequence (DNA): TGCGCCACCGTCTCGAATTATAGCAATCAGCCCCAGCATTTT.

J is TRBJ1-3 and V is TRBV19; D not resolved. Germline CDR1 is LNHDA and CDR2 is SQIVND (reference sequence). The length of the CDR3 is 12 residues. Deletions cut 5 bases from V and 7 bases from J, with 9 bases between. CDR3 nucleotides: TGTGCCAGTAGTCTACTTGGGAACACCATATATTTT. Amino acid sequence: CASSLLGNTIYF.

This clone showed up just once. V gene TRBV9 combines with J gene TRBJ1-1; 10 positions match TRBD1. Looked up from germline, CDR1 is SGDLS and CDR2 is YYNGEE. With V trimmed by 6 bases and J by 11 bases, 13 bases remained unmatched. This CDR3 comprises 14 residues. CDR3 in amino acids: CASTNLQTGGKAFF. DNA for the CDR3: TGTGCCAGCACGAACCTCCAGACAGGGGGCAAGGCTTTCTTT.